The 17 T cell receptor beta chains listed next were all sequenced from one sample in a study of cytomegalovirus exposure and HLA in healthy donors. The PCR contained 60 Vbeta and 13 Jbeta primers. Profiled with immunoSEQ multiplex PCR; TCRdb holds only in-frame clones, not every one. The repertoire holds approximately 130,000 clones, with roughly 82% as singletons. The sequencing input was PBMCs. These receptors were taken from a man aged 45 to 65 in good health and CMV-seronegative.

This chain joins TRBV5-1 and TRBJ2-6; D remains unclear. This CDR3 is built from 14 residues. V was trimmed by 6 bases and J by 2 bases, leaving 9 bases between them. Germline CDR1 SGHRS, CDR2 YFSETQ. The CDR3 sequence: CASKSAAGANVLTF. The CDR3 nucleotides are TGCGCCAGCAAGTCCGCGGCTGGGGCCAACGTCCTGACTTTC.

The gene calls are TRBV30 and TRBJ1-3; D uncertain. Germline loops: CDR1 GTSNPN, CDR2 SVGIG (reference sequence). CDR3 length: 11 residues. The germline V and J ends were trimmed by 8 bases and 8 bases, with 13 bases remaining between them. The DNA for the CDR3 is TGTGCCAACATCGTCATGGACACCATATATTTT. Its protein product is CANIVMDTIYF.

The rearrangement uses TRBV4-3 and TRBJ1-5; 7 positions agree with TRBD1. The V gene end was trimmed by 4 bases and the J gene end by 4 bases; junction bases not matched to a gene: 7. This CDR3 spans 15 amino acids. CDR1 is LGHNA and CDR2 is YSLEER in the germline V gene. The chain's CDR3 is CASSLDRAGNQPQHF. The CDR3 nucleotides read TGCGCCAGCAGCCTCGACAGGGCAGGGAATCAGCCCCAGCATTTT.

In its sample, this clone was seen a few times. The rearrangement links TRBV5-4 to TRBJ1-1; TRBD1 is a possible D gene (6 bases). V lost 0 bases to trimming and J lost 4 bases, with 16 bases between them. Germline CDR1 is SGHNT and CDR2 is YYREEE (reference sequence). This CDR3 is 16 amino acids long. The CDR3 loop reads CASSLALGALGTEAFF. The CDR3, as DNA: TGTGCCAGCAGCTTGGCTCTGGGGGCGCTTGGCACTGAAGCTTTCTTT. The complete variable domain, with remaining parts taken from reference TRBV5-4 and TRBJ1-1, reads ETGVTQSPTHLIKTRGQQVTLRCSSQSGHNTVSWYQQALGQGPQFIFQYYREEENGRGNFPPRFSGLQFPNYSSELNVNALELDDSALYLCASSLALGALGTEAFFGQGTRLTVV.

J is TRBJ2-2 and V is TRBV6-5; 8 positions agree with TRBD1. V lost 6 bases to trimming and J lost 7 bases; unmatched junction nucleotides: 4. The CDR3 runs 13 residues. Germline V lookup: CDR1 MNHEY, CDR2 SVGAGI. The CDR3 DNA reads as TGTGCCAGCAGGGACAGGGTGATCGGGGAGCTGTTTTTT. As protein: CASRDRVIGELFF.

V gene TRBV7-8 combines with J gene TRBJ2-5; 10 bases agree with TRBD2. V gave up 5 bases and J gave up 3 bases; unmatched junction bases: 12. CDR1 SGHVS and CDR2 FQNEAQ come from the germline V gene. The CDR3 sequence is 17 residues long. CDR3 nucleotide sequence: TGTGCCAGCAGCCGTGGGGGAGTAGCGGGGGGAAAAGAGACCCAGTACTTC. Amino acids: CASSRGGVAGGKETQYF. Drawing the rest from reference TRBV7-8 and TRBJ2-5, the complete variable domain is GAGVSQSPRYKVAKRGQDVALRCDPISGHVSLFWYQQALGQGPEFLTYFQNEAQLDKSGLPSDRFFAERPEGSVSTLKIQRTQQEDSAVYLCASSRGGVAGGKETQYFGPGTRLLVL.

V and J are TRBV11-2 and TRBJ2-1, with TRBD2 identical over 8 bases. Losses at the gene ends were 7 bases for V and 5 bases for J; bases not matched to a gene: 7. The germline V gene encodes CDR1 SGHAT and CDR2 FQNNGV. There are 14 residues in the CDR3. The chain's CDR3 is CASTRGGGHNEQFF. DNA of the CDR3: TGTGCCAGCACCCGCGGCGGGGGGCACAATGAGCAGTTCTTC.

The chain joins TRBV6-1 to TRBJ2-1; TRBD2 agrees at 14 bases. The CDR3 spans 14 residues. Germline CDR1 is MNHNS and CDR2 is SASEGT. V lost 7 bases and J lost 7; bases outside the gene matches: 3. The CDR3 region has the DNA TGTGCCAGCAAGACTAGCGGGGGGGGAAATGAGCAGTTCTTC. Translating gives CASKTSGGGNEQFF.

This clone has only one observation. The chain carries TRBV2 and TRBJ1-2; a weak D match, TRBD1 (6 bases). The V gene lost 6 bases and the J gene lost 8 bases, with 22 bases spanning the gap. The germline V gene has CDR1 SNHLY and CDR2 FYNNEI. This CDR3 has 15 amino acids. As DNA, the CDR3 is TGTGCCAGCAGGCGCACTCGGACAGTTTTTGAGGGCTACACCTTC. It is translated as CASRRTRTVFEGYTF.

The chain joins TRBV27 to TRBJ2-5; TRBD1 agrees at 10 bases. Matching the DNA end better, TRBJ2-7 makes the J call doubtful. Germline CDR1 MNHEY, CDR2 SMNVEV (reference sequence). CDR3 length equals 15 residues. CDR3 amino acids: CASSYAGTGVNEQYF. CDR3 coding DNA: TGTGCCAGCAGTTACGCTGGGACAGGGGTCAACGAGCAGTACTTC.

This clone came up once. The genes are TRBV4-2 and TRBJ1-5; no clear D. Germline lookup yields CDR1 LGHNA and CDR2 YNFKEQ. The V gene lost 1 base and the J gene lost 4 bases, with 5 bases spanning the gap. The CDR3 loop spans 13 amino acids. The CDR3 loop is CASSQVVNQPQHF. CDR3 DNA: TGTGCCAGCAGCCAAGTCGTTAATCAGCCCCAGCATTTT.

The CDR3 is CASNPTGDEGTEAFF. CDR3 nucleotide sequence: TGTGCCAGCAACCCGACAGGGGACGAAGGCACTGAAGCTTTCTTT. The chain links TRBV6-5 to TRBJ1-1; 8 bases agree with TRBD1. Germline values: CDR1 MNHEY, CDR2 SVGAGI. This CDR3 comprises 15 residues. The V gene end was trimmed by 7 bases and the J gene end by 4 bases; junction bases not matched to a gene: 11.

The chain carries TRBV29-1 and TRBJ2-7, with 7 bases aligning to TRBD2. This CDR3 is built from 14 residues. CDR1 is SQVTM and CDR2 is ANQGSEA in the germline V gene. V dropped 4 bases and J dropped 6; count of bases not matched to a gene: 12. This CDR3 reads CSVVRLDSGGEQYF. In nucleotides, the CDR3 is TGCAGCGTTGTCCGCCTGGACTCGGGGGGCGAGCAGTACTTC.

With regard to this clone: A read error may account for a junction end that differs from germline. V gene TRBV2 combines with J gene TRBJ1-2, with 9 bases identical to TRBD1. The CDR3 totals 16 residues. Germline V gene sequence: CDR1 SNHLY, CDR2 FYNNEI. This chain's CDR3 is CVSVPGQGTPNYGYTF. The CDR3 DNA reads TGTGTCAGCGTCCCGGGACAGGGAACCCCTAACTATGGCTACACCTTC.

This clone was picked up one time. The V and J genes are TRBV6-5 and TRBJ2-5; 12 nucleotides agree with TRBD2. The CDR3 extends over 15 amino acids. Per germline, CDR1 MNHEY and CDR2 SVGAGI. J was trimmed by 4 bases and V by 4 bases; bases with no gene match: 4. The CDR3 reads CASSLASGGAETQYF. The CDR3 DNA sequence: TGTGCCAGCAGTTTGGCTAGCGGGGGGGCAGAGACCCAGTACTTC.

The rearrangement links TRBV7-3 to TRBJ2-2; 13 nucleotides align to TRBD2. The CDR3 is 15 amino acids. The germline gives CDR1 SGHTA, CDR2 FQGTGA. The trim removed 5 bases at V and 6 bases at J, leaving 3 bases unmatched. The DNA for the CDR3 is TGTGCCAGCAGCCCGGGACTAGCGGGGCCCGGGGAGCTGTTTTTT. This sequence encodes CASSPGLAGPGELFF.

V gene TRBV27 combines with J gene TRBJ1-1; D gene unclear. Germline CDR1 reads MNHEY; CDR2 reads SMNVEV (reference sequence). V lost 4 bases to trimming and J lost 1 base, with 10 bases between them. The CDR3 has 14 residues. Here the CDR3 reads CASSYGVRNTEAFF. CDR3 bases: TGTGCCAGCAGTTACGGGGTTAGGAACACTGAAGCTTTCTTT.